Listed below are T cell receptor beta chains from one sample, sequenced in a study of blood T cells in healthy people across ages. A single record per CDR3 protein comes from TCRdb applying MiXCR to the 5' RACE reads. In the table there are about 1 million distinct CDR3 sequences, almost 25% of which are singletons. This same sample was also part of a study on T cells of mothers and their children.

The material sequenced was blood. These receptors all stem from a girl between 2 and 10 years old in good health. Both conserved end residues are part of each CDR3. The D gene is left open where the match is weak. Size is stated for part of the rows, as once, few or many counts, or as a class when the clone is expanded.

J gene | D gene | clone size | CDR3 length | V gene | CDR3 DNA | CDR3 protein
TRBJ2-7 | TRBD1 | - | 16 | TRBV5-1 | TGCGCCAGCAGCTCGCGAATCGGGACAGGGGGCTACGAGCAGTACTTC | CASSSRIGTGGYEQYF
TRBJ2-7 | - | few | 15 | TRBV28 | TGTGCCAGCAGTTTCGGCGGCGTACTCTCCTACGAGCAGTACTTC | CASSFGGVLSYEQYF
TRBJ2-1 | TRBD2 | - | 16 | TRBV5-1 | TGCGCCAGCAGCTTGTTTAAGCGGGGGAGTTACAATGAGCAGTTCTTC | CASSLFKRGSYNEQFF
TRBJ1-2 | - | few | 15 | TRBV9 | TGTGCCAGCAGCCCCTCATCCGGAGGGATGTATGGCTACACCTTC | CASSPSSGGMYGYTF
TRBJ1-2 | - | few | 15 | TRBV9 | TGTGCCAGCAGCTCCCAGGGTGCCCATAACTATGGCTACACCTTC | CASSSQGAHNYGYTF
TRBJ1-4 | - | - | 13 | TRBV29-1 | TGCAGCGTCGCCGTGGATTCCCCGGGGAAACTGTTTTTT | CSVAVDSPGKLFF
TRBJ1-2 | - | - | 15 | TRBV7-3 | TGTGCCAGCAGCTTAAATGGCGGGACGCCATATGGCTACACCTTC | CASSLNGGTPYGYTF
TRBJ2-1 | - | - | 14 | TRBV29-1 | TGCAGCGTCGTCGGCGATTGGCAGAACAATGAGCAGTTCTTC | CSVVGDWQNNEQFF
TRBJ2-2 | TRBD2 | few | 15 | TRBV11-3 | TGTGCCAGCAGCTTCGGGACTAGCGGATTCGGGGAGCTGTTTTTT | CASSFGTSGFGELFF
TRBJ2-7 | TRBD1 | - | 15 | TRBV27 | TGTGCCAGCAGTGCTATAGACAGGGTAACCTACGAGCAGTACTTC | CASSAIDRVTYEQYF
TRBJ2-2 | - | - | 16 | TRBV6-2/TRBV6-3 | TGTGCCAGCAGTTACGGATCCGGATCGAACACCGGGGAGCTGTTTTTT | CASSYGSGSNTGELFF
TRBJ2-5 | - | few | 14 | TRBV3-1 | TGTGCCAGCAGCCAAGCGATTAGGGGAGAGACCCAGTACTTC | CASSQAIRGETQYF
TRBJ1-2 | - | many | 12 | TRBV5-1 | TGCGCCAGCAGCTTGGGCAGGGACGGCTACACCTTC | CASSLGRDGYTF
TRBJ2-3 | TRBD1 | few | 15 | TRBV28 | TGTGCCAGCAGTTTAGTCGGGACAGGGGAAGATACGCAGTATTTT | CASSLVGTGEDTQYF
TRBJ2-1 | TRBD2 | - | 16 | TRBV28 | TGTGCCAGCAGCCACTTACTAGCGGGAATGTACAATGAGCAGTTCTTC | CASSHLLAGMYNEQFF
TRBJ1-4 | - | - | 13 | TRBV13 | TGTGCCAGCAGCTCAGGGTCGGACGAAAAACTGTTTTTT | CASSSGSDEKLFF
TRBJ2-5 | - | - | 16 | TRBV9 | TGTGCCAGCAGCGACTATGGGTCTTACTACCAAGAGACCCAGTACTTC | CASSDYGSYYQETQYF
TRBJ2-3 | TRBD2 | few | 15 | TRBV20-1 | TGCAGTGCCATGACTAGCGGGCGGAGCACAGATACGCAGTATTTT | CSAMTSGRSTDTQYF
TRBJ1-1 | - | - | 16 | TRBV6-6 | TGTGCCAGCAGTCGTTCGGGTCTTTCGCGGAACACTGAAGCTTTCTTT | CASSRSGLSRNTEAFF
TRBJ2-7 | TRBD2 | - | 15 | TRBV4-1 | TGCGCCAGCAGCCAAGACGGGAGGCCGGGCTACGAGCAGTACTTC | CASSQDGRPGYEQYF
TRBJ1-6 | - | - | 13 | TRBV12-3/TRBV12-4 | TGTGCCAGCAGTTTAGGGGACAATTCACCCCTCCACTTT | CASSLGDNSPLHF
TRBJ2-1 | - | few | 15 | TRBV20-1 | TGCAGTGCCCAATTCGGGGGAACCAAGTACAATGAGCAGTTCTTC | CSAQFGGTKYNEQFF
TRBJ2-7 | - | - | 14 | TRBV5-1 | TGCGCCAGCAGGATTGGGGAAATCTCCTACGAGCAGTACTTC | CASRIGEISYEQYF
TRBJ1-5 | - | - | 14 | TRBV27 | TGTGCCAGCAGTTTTGGGGGGGTCAATCAGCCCCAGCATTTT | CASSFGGVNQPQHF
TRBJ1-2 | TRBD1 | few | 14 | TRBV27 | TGTGCCAGCAGTTTTTTGGGACAGGGGTATGGCTACACCTTC | CASSFLGQGYGYTF
TRBJ1-1 | - | - | 12 | TRBV15 | TGTGCCACCAGCAGAGATATGGCTGAAGCTTTCTTT | CATSRDMAEAFF
TRBJ2-7 | - | few | 13 | TRBV20-1 | TGCAGTGCTCGGCATGCTTTAGACTACGAGCAGTACTTC | CSARHALDYEQYF
TRBJ2-2 | - | few | 16 | TRBV7-9 | TGTGCCAGCAGCTTGTTGGGGAGATCTAACACCGGGGAGCTGTTTTTT | CASSLLGRSNTGELFF
TRBJ2-4 | TRBD2 | few | 16 | TRBV9 | TGTGCCAGCAGCCCGGGAGGAGATCTAGCCAAAAACATTCAGTACTTC | CASSPGGDLAKNIQYF
TRBJ1-5 | TRBD1 | - | 16 | TRBV7-2 | TGTGCCAGCAGTATCGAACGTAAACAGGGGAATCAGCCCCAGCATTTT | CASSIERKQGNQPQHF
TRBJ2-5 | - | - | 14 | TRBV7-3 | TGTGCCAGCAGCCTGGCTAGCCTACAAGAGACCCAGTACTTC | CASSLASLQETQYF
TRBJ2-5 | - | - | 16 | TRBV29-1 | TGCAGCGTTGAAGAGGGGCGGGTGAAAGGTTTTGAGACCCAGTACTTC | CSVEEGRVKGFETQYF
TRBJ1-1 | - | - | 11 | TRBV29-1 | TGCAGCGGGGGGATCGAGACTGAAGCTTTCTTT | CSGGIETEAFF
TRBJ2-1 | - | many | 11 | TRBV2 | TGTGCCAGCAGCGGCTACAATGAGCAGTTCTTC | CASSGYNEQFF
TRBJ2-3 | TRBD1 | - | 14 | TRBV9 | TGTGCCAGCAGCCTAGGACAGGAAAGAGATACGCAGTATTTT | CASSLGQERDTQYF
TRBJ2-5 | - | few | 14 | TRBV12-3/TRBV12-4 | TGTGCCAGCAGCCCGGACTCCGTCGGGGGGACCCAGTACTTC | CASSPDSVGGTQYF
TRBJ2-3 | - | - | 14 | TRBV20-1 | TGCAGTGCTCCTAGGGTGGCACTTGGAGATACGCAGTATTTT | CSAPRVALGDTQYF
TRBJ2-1 | TRBD2 | once | 16 | TRBV6-2/TRBV6-3 | TGTGCCAGCAGTGGGGCTAGCGGGGGGGCCTACAATGAGCAGTTCTTC | CASSGASGGAYNEQFF
TRBJ2-7 | - | - | 11 | TRBV29-1 | TGCAGCGTTGGAACCTACCTCGAGCAGTACTTC | CSVGTYLEQYF
TRBJ2-5 | - | - | 16 | TRBV7-3 | TGTGCCAGCAGCTTATCTGGGGCGGCAGGCCAAGAGACCCAGTACTTC | CASSLSGAAGQETQYF
TRBJ2-1 | - | - | 15 | TRBV7-8 | TGTGCCAGCAGCGCAGGCCCTGAAGACTACAATGAGCAGTTCTTC | CASSAGPEDYNEQFF
TRBJ2-7 | TRBD2 | - | 16 | TRBV28 | TGTGCCAGCCACGGGGGAGGGGTCGAAAGGCGGTTCGAGCAGTACTTC | CASHGGGVERRFEQYF
TRBJ2-4 | - | few | 15 | TRBV11-2 | TGTGCCAGCAGCTTAGATCCGAGGAGCGTGGACATTCAGTACTTC | CASSLDPRSVDIQYF
TRBJ2-2 | - | - | 17 | TRBV20-1 | TGCAGTGCTAGAGAAGTATCGGCGGGAAGGGGCACCGGGGAGCTGTTTTTT | CSAREVSAGRGTGELFF
TRBJ1-1 | TRBD1 | - | 15 | TRBV4-3 | TGCGCCAGCAGCCAGGGACAGGTGGGATTAACTGAAGCTTTCTTT | CASSQGQVGLTEAFF
TRBJ2-2 | TRBD2 | - | 17 | TRBV6-5 | TGTGCCAGCAGTTACTCCGGTCGCGGGAGTGGGACCGGGGAGCTGTTTTTT | CASSYSGRGSGTGELFF
TRBJ1-2 | - | - | 15 | TRBV7-6 | TGTGCCAGCAGCTTAGGCGCAGGCCTTGGCTGTGGCTACACCTTC | CASSLGAGLGCGYTF
TRBJ2-7 | - | few | 15 | TRBV27 | TGTGCCAGCAGTTTAACCGGGGGTGGAGGTTACGAGCAGTACTTC | CASSLTGGGGYEQYF
TRBJ2-1 | - | - | 13 | TRBV11-2 | TGTGCCAGCAGCGAGATCTCCTACGATGAGCAGTTCTTC | CASSEISYDEQFF
TRBJ2-7 | - | few | 16 | TRBV5-6 | TGTGCCAGCAGCATTCCGGGACAAGCAACTCCCTACGAGCAGTACTTC | CASSIPGQATPYEQYF
TRBJ2-5 | - | - | 15 | TRBV20-1 | TGCAGTGCTAGGCCGAGGGTAGCCCTCCAAGAGACCCAGTACTTC | CSARPRVALQETQYF
TRBJ2-7 | TRBD2 | - | 14 | TRBV6-6 | TGTGCCAGCAGTCCCAGCGGGAGTTGGGACGAGCAGTACTTC | CASSPSGSWDEQYF
TRBJ2-5 | - | few | 13 | TRBV20-1 | TGCAGTGCGCTGGGACACCTAGAAGAGACCCAGTACTTC | CSALGHLEETQYF
TRBJ2-6 | - | - | 17 | TRBV28 | TGTGCCACCCAGTATCGGGACACCTACTCTGGGGCCAACGTCCAGACTTTC | CATQYRDTYSGANVQTF
TRBJ2-5 | TRBD2 | few | 15 | TRBV6-6 | TGTGCCAGCAGTTACTCCGGGGGGGGGCGGGAGACCCAGTACTTC | CASSYSGGGRETQYF